These T cell receptor beta chains were read from a single sample in a study of OX40 agonist ivuxolimab in advanced cancers. Sequencing used immunoSEQ multiplex PCR; TCRdb keeps in-frame clones, though not all of them. The sample holds approximately 70,000 clones, approximately 91% seen once. Source: CD4+ or CD8+ T cells sorted from blood, taken in a trial of the OX40 agonist ivuxolimab. Source of these receptors: an adult with an advanced solid tumor such as melanoma, head and neck, liver or kidney cancer. CDR3s include the opening cysteine and the closing phenylalanine or tryptophan. Fields, in order: clone size, V gene, D gene, J gene, CDR3 protein, CDR3 DNA. A D gene is named only where the DNA matches it firmly. For some rows the clone size is stated as once, few or many, or as a class when expanded; others skip it.

>-|TRBV4-2|-|TRBJ2-7
CASSQSPQGPTYEQYF
TGTGCCAGCAGCCAGTCTCCACAGGGACCCACCTACGAGCAGTACTTC
>-|TRBV7-6|TRBD2|TRBJ2-1
CASSLMTSGNEQFF
TGTGCCAGCAGCTTAATGACTAGCGGGAATGAGCAGTTCTTC
>-|TRBV7-8|TRBD2|TRBJ2-1
CASSLAGLAVPNEQFF
TGTGCCAGCAGCTTAGCGGGTCTAGCGGTACCCAATGAGCAGTTCTTC
>-|TRBV7-9|TRBD1|TRBJ1-2
CASSSGQGRGYTF
TGTGCCAGCAGCTCCGGACAGGGTCGGGGCTACACCTTC
>-|TRBV6-5|-|TRBJ2-7
CASHPEGSSYEQYF
TGTGCCAGCCACCCGGAGGGGTCCTCCTACGAGCAGTACTTC
>-|TRBV7-3|TRBD2|TRBJ2-2
CASSGTSGRARELFF
TGTGCCAGCAGCGGGACTAGCGGGAGGGCAAGGGAGCTGTTTTTT
>-|TRBV7-3|-|TRBJ2-1
CASSARTSNEQFF
TGTGCCAGCAGCGCCCGGACTTCGAATGAGCAGTTCTTC
>-|TRBV5-5|-|TRBJ2-2
CASSQNPWTANTGELFF
TGTGCCAGCAGCCAAAACCCCTGGACGGCAAACACCGGGGAGCTGTTTTTT
>once|TRBV7-8|TRBD1|TRBJ1-5
CASSFTSDRENQPQHF
TGTGCCAGCAGCTTTACATCGGACAGGGAAAATCAGCCCCAGCATTTT
>-|TRBV6-5|TRBD1|TRBJ2-3
CASSPRGQGGDTQYF
TGTGCCAGCAGTCCGAGGGGACAGGGTGGAGATACGCAGTATTTT
>-|TRBV11-2|-|TRBJ1-2
CASSTTTAMKGYTF
TGTGCCAGCAGCACAACCACAGCGATGAAGGGCTACACCTTC
>once|TRBV11-2|-|TRBJ2-5
CASSRPVGTGKTQYF
TGTGCCAGCAGCCGCCCGGTCGGGACGGGGAAGACCCAGTACTTC
>medium-sized|TRBV29-1|-|TRBJ1-1
CSVEKAQSMNTEAFF
TGCAGCGTTGAAAAAGCGCAGAGCATGAACACTGAAGCTTTCTTT
>-|TRBV9|TRBD1|TRBJ2-1
CASSSTGTGDPNEQFF
TGTGCCAGCAGCTCCACCGGGACAGGTGACCCTAATGAGCAGTTCTTC
>once|TRBV19|-|TRBJ2-2
CASSLLSGRRTGELFF
TGTGCCAGTAGCCTTCTCAGCGGCCGGCGCACCGGGGAGCTGTTTTTT
>-|TRBV6-1|-|TRBJ2-7
CASSEGGGHYEQYF
TGTGCCAGCAGTGAGGGTGGGGGGCACTACGAGCAGTACTTC
>-|TRBV5-1|TRBD1|TRBJ2-7
CASSFTGTGSYEQYF
TGCGCCAGCAGCTTTACCGGGACAGGGTCCTACGAGCAGTACTTC
>-|TRBV5-1|TRBD1|TRBJ2-2
CASRAPGTGFTGELFF
TGCGCCAGCAGGGCCCCCGGGACAGGGTTTACCGGGGAGCTGTTTTTT
>-|TRBV18|-|TRBJ2-7
CASSPVGGGGHEQYF
TGTGCCAGCTCACCCGTCGGGGGCGGCGGTCACGAGCAGTACTTC
>-|TRBV14|-|TRBJ1-1
CASSQGGREAFF
TGTGCCAGCAGCCAGGGGGGTCGGGAAGCTTTCTTT